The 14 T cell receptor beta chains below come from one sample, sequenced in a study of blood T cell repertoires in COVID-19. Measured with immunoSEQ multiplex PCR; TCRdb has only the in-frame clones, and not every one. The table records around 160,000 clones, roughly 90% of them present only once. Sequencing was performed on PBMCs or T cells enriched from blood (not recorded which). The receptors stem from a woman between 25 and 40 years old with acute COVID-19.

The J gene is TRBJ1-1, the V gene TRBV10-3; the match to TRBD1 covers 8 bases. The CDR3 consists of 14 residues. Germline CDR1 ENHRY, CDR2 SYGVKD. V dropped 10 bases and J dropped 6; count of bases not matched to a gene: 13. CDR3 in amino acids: CASTIGTGNSEAFF. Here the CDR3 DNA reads TGTGCCAGCACTATCGGGACAGGTAACTCTGAAGCTTTCTTT.

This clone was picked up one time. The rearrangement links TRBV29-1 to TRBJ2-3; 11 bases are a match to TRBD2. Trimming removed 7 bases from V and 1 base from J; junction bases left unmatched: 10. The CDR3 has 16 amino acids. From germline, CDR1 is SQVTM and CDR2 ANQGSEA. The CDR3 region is CSADSGRARGTDTQYF. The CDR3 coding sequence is TGCAGCGCTGATAGCGGGAGGGCCCGGGGCACAGATACGCAGTATTTT.

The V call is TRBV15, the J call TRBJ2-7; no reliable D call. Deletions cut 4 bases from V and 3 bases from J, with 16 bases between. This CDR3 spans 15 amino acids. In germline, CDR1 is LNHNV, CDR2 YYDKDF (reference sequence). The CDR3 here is CATSTDLTPFYEQYF. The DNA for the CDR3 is TGTGCCACCAGCACAGATTTGACACCTTTCTACGAGCAGTACTTC.

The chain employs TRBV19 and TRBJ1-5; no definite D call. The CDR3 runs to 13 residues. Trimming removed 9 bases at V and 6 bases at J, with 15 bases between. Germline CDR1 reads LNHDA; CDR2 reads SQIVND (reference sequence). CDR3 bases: TGTGCCAGCCCCCCTCCCGGGTTTCAGCCCCAGCATTTT. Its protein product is CASPPPGFQPQHF.

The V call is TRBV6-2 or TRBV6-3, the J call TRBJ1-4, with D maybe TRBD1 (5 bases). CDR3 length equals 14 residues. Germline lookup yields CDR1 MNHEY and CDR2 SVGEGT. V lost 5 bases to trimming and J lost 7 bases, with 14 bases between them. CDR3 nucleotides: TGTGCCAGCAGTGTGGGACTCGAGAGTGAAAAACTGTTTTTT. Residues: CASSVGLESEKLFF.

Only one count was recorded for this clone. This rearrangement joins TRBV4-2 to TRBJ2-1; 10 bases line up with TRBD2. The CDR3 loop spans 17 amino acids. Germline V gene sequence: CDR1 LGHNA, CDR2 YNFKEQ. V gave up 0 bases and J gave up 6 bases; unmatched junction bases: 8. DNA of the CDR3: TGTGCCAGCAGCCAAGATCAAACTAGCGGGGAGGGCAATGAGCAGTTCTTC. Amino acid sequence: CASSQDQTSGEGNEQFF.

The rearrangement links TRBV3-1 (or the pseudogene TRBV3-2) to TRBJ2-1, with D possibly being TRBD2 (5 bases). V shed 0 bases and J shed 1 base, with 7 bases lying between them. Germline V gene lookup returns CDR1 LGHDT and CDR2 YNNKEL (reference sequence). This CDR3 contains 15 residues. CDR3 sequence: CASSQESGSYNEQFF. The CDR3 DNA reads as TGTGCCAGCAGCCAAGAGAGCGGTTCCTACAATGAGCAGTTCTTC.

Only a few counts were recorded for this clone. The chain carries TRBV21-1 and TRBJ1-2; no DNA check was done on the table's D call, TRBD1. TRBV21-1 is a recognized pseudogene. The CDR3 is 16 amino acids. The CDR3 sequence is CASSKETGSSNYGYTF. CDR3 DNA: TGTGCCAGCAGCAAAGAGACAGGAAGTTCTAACTATGGCTACACCTTC.

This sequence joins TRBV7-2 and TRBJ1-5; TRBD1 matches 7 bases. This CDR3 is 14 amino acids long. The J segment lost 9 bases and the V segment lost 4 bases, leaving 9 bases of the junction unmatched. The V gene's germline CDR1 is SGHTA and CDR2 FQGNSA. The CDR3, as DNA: TGTGCCAGCAGCTCACAGGGGTCCCTTCCGCCCCAGCATTTT. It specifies CASSSQGSLPPQHF.

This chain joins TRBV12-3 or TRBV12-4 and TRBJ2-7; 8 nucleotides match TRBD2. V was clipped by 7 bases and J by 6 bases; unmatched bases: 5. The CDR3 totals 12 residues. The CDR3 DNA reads TGTGCCAGCAACGGGGGGGCTACCGAGCAGTACTTC. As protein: CASNGGATEQYF.

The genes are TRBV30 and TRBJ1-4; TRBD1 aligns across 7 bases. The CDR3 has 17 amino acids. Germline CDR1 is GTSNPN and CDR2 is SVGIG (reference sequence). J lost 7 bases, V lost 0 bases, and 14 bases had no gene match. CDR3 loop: CAWSVSRSAGGTEKLFF. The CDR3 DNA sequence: TGTGCCTGGAGTGTAAGTCGTTCTGCAGGGGGAACTGAAAAACTGTTTTTT.

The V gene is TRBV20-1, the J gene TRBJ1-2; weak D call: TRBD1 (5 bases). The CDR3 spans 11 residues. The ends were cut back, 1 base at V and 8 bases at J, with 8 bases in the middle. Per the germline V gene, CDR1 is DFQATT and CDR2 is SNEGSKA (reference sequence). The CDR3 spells CSARVGGGYTF. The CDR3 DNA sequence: TGCAGTGCTAGAGTCGGGGGGGGCTACACCTTC.

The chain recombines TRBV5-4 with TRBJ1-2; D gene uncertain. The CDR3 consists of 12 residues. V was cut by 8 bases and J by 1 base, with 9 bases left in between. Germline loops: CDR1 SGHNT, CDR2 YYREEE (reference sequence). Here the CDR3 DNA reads TGTGCCAGTCACAGTAATAACTATGGCTACACCTTC. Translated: CASHSNNYGYTF.

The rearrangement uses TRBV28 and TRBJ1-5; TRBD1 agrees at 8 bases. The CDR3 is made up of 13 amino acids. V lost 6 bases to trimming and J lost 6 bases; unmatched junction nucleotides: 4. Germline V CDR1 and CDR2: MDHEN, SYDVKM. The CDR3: CASSAQGAQPQHF. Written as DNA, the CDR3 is TGTGCCAGCAGCGCTCAGGGGGCTCAGCCCCAGCATTTT.